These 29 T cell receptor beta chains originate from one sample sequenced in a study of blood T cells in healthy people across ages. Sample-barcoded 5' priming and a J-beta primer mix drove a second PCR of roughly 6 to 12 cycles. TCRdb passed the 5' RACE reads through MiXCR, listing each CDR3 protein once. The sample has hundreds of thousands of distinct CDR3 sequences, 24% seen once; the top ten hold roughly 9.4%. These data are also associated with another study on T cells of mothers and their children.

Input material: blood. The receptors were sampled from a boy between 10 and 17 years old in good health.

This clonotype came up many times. CDR3 nucleotide sequence: TGCGCCAGCAGCTTGGTGTCAGATACGCAGTATTTT. It encodes CASSLVSDTQYF. V and J are TRBV5-1 and TRBJ2-3, with D unresolved. In germline, CDR1 is SGHRS, CDR2 YFSETQ. This CDR3 contains 12 residues. Trimming shortened V by 0 bases and J by 4 bases, and 3 bases separated the two germline ends.

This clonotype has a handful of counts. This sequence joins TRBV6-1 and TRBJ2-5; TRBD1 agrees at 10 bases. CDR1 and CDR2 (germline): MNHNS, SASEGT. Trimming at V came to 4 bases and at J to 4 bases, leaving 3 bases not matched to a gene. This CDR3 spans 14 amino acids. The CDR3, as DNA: TGTGCCAGCAGTGTCGACAGGGGGCTAGAGACCCAGTACTTC. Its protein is CASSVDRGLETQYF.

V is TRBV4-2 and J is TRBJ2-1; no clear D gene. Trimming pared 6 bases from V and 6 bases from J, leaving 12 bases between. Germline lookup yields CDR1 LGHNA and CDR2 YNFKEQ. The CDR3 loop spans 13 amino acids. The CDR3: CASSSGLGNEQFF. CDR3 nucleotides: TGTGCCAGCAGTTCCGGGCTAGGCAATGAGCAGTTCTTC.

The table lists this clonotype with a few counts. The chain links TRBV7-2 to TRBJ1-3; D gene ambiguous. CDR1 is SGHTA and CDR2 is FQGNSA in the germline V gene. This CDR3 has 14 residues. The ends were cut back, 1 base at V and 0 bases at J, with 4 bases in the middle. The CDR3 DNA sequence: TGTGCCAGCAGCTTAGAGTACTCTGGAAACACCATATATTTT. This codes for CASSLEYSGNTIYF.

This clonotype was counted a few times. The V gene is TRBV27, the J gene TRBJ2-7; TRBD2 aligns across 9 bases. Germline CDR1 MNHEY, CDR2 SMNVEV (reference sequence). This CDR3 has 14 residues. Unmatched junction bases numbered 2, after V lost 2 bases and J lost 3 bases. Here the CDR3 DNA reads TGTGCCAGCAGTTTACTAGCGGGACTCTACGAGCAGTACTTC. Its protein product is CASSLLAGLYEQYF.

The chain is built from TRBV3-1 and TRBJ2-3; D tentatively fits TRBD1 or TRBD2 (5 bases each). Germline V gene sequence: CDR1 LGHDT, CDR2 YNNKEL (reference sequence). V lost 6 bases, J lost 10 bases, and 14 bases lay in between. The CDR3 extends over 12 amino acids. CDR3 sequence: CASRGPDKAQYF. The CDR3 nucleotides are TGTGCCAGCAGGGGACCCGACAAGGCGCAGTATTTT.

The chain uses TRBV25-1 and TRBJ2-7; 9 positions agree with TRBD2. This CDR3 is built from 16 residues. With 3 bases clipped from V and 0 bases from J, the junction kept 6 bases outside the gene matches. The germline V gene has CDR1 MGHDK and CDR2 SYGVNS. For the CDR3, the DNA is TGTGCCAGCAGTGACGTAACTAGCGGGCACTCCTACGAGCAGTACTTC. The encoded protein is CASSDVTSGHSYEQYF.

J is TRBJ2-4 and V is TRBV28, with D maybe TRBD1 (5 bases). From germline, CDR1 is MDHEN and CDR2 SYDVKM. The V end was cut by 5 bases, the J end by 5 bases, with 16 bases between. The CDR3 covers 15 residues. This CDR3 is CASSMAGLPQNIQYF. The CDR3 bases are TGTGCCAGCAGTATGGCAGGGCTCCCCCAAAACATTCAGTACTTC.

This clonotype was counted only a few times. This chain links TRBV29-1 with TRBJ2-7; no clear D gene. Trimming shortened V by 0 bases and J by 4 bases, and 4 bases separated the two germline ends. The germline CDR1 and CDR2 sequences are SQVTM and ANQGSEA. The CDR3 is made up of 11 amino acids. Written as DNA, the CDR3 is TGCAGCGTTGAAGACACTTACGAGCAGTACTTC. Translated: CSVEDTYEQYF.

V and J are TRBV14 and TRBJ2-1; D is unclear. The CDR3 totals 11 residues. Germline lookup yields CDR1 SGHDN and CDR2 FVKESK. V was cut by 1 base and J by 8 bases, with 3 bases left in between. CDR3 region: CASSQVYEQFF. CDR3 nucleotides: TGTGCCAGCAGCCAAGTCTATGAGCAGTTCTTC.

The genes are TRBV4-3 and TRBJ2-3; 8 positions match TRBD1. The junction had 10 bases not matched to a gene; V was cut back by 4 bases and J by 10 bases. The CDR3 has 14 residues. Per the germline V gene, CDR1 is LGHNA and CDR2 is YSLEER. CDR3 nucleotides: TGCGCCAGCAGCCCCACTGCGGGACAGGCATCGCAGTATTTT. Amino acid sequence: CASSPTAGQASQYF.

CDR3 coding DNA: TGTGCCAGCAGCTTGACGGGGGATACGGGGACCCAGTACTTC. Translation gives CASSLTGDTGTQYF. V and J are TRBV5-6 and TRBJ2-5; D possibly corresponds to TRBD2 (6 bases). The ends were cut back, 1 base at V and 7 bases at J, with 14 bases in the middle. This CDR3 spans 14 amino acids. Germline-derived CDR1 and CDR2 are SGHDT and YYEEEE.

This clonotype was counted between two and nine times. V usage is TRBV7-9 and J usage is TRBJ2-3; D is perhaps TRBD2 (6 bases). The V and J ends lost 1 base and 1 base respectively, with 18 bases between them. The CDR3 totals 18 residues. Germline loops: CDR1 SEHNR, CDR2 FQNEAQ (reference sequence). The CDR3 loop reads CASSLGLAGNSGTDTQYF. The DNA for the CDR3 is TGTGCCAGCAGCTTAGGCCTCGCGGGGAATAGCGGCACAGATACGCAGTATTTT.

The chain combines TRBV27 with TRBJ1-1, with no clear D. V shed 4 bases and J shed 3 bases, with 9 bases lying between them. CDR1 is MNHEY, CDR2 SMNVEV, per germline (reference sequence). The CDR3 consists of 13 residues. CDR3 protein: CASSWRWYTEAFF. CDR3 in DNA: TGTGCCAGCAGTTGGAGATGGTACACTGAAGCTTTCTTT.

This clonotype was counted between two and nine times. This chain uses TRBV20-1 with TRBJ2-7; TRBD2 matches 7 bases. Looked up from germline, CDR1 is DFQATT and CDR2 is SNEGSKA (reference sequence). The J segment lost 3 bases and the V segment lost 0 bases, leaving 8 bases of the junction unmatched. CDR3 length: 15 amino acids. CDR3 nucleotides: TGCAGTGCTAGAGATCCAGCGGGGCCAAGCTACGAGCAGTACTTC. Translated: CSARDPAGPSYEQYF.

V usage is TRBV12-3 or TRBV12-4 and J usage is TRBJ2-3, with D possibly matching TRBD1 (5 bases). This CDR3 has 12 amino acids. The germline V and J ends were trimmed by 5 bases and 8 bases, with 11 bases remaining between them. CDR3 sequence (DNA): TGTGCCAGCAGTCTCCCCCAGGGTACGCAGTATTTT. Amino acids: CASSLPQGTQYF.

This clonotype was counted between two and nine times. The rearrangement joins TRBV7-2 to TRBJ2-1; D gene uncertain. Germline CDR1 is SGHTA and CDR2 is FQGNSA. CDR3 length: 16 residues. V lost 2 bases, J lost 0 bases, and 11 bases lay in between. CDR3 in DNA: TGTGCCAGCAGCTTAACTCAACCTAGCTCCTACAATGAGCAGTTCTTC. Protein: CASSLTQPSSYNEQFF.

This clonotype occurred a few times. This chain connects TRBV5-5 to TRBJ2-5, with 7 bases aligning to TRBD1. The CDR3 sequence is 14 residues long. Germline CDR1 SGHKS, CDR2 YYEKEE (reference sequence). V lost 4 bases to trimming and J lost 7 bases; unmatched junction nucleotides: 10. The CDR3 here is CASSPAGTAWTQYF. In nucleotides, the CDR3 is TGTGCCAGCAGCCCGGCTGGGACAGCTTGGACCCAGTACTTC. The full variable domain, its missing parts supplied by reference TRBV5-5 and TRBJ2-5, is DAGVTQSPTHLIKTRGQQVTLRCSPISGHKSVSWYQQVLGQGPQFIFQYYEKEERGRGNFPDRFSARQFPNYSSELNVNALLLGDSALYLCASSPAGTAWTQYFGPGTRLLVL.

The CDR3 nucleotides read TGTGCCAGCAGTTACTCAGGCGCAGGGAGTAGCTATAATTCACCCCTCCACTTT. Protein product: CASSYSGAGSSYNSPLHF. This sequence joins TRBV6-5 and TRBJ1-6; D might be TRBD1 (5 bases). Deletions cut 0 bases from V and 3 bases from J, with 15 bases between. CDR3 length: 18 amino acids. Per the germline V gene, CDR1 is MNHEY and CDR2 is SVGAGI.

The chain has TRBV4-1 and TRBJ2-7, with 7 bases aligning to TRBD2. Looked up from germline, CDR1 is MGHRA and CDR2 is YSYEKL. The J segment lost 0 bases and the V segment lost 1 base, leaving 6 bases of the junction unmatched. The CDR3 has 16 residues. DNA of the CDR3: TGCGCCAGCAGCCAAGGGCGGGGGACCAGCTCCTACGAGCAGTACTTC. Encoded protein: CASSQGRGTSSYEQYF.

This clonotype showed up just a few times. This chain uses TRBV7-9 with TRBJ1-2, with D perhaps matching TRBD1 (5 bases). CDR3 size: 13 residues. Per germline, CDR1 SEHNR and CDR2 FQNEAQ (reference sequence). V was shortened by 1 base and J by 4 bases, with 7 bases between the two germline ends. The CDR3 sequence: CASSLETVYGYTF. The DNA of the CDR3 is TGTGCCAGCAGCTTAGAGACAGTCTATGGCTACACCTTC.

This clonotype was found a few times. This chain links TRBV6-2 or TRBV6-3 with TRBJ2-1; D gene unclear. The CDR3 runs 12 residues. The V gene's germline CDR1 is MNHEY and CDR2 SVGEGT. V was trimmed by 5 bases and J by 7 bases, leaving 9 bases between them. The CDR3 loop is CASSQVMNEQFF. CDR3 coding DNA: TGTGCCAGCAGTCAGGTCATGAATGAGCAGTTCTTC.

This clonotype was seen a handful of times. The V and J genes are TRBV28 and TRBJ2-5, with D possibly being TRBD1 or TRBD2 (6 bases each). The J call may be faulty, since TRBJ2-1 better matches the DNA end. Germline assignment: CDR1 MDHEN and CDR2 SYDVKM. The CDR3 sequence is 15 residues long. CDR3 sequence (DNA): TGTGCCAGCAGTTTAAGGGGGAGGACCTACAATGAGCAGTTCTTC. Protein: CASSLRGRTYNEQFF.

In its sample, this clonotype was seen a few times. The CDR3 nucleotides are TGTGCCAGCAGTTTGTGGACAGGGGATAATGAAAAACTGTTTTTT. Protein product: CASSLWTGDNEKLFF. The chain has TRBV28 and TRBJ1-4; 9 bases are shared with TRBD1. J gave up 4 bases and V 3 bases, and 3 bases lay outside the gene matches. The length of the CDR3 is 15 residues. CDR1 is MDHEN and CDR2 is SYDVKM in the germline V gene.

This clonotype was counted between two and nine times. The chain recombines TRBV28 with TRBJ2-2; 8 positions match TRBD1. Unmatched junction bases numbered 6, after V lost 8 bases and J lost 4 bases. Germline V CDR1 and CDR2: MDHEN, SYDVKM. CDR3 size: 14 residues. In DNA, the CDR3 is TGTGCCAGCTGGGACAGGAGTGGCACCGGGGAGCTGTTTTTT. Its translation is CASWDRSGTGELFF.

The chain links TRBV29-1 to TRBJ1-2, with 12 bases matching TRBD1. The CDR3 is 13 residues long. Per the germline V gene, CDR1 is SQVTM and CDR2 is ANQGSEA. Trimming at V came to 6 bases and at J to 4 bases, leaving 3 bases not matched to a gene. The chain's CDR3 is CSVLGQGAYGYTF. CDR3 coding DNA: TGCAGCGTACTGGGACAGGGGGCCTATGGCTACACCTTC.

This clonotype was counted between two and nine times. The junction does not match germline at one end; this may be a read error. The CDR3 sequence: CAWSFEGTGNEQYF. The CDR3 DNA is TGTGCCTGGAGTTTTGAAGGGACAGGGAACGAGCAGTATTTC. The chain joins TRBV30 to TRBJ2-1; 9 bases agree with TRBD1. The CDR3 has 14 residues. Germline V gene data show CDR1 as GTSNPN and CDR2 as SVGIG (reference sequence). Full variable domain (remainder filled in from reference TRBV30 and TRBJ2-1): SQTIHQWPATLVQPVGSPLSLECTVEGTSNPNLYWYRQAAGRGLQLLFYSVGIGQISSEVPQNLSASRPQDRQFILSSKKLLLSDSGFYLCAWSFEGTGNEQYFGPGTRLTVL.

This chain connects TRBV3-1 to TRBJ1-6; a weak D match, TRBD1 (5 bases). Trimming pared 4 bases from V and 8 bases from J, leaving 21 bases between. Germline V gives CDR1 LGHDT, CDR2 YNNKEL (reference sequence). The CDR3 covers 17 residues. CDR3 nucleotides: TGTGCCAGCAGCCCCCACCTACGGGACGGAAAACATTCACCCCTCCACTTT. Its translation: CASSPHLRDGKHSPLHF.

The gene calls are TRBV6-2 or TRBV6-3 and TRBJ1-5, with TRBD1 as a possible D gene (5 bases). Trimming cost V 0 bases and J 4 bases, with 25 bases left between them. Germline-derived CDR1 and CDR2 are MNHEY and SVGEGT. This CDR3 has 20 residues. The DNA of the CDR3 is TGTGCCAGCAGTTACTCGATCTTATTCTCTTGGGACTCTGGTAATCAGCCCCAGCATTTT. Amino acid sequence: CASSYSILFSWDSGNQPQHF.